The 9 T cell receptor beta chains reported below all come from one sample, sequenced in a study of regulatory T cells in long-lasting Graves disease. HTBI primers from iRepertoire and Arm-PCR of CDR3 regions yielded the TCR beta libraries. A single record per CDR3 protein comes from TCRdb applying MiXCR to the multiplex PCR reads. Of 250,000 or so distinct CDR3 sequences detected, around a sixth appear once; the ten largest clones hold approximately 14%. Regarding time point: newly diagnosed GD, antithyroid drugs for less than 3 months. Making the TCR library involved RNA that had been extracted from PBMCs. These data are also associated with another study on T cells in Graves' hyperthyroidism and ophthalmopathy.

The material was peripheral blood mononuclear cells (PBMCs), obtained at new diagnosis, from a patient treated with antithyroid drugs. The receptors derive from a woman aged 30 to 39 with Graves disease.

This clonotype was recorded at least ten times. A far larger clone is just one base off, so this is likely a read error. The chain joins TRBV13 to TRBJ1-1; unclear D gene. This CDR3 has 12 amino acids. CDR1 is PRHDT and CDR2 is FYEKMQ in the germline V gene (reference sequence). The ends were cut back, 5 bases at V and 0 bases at J, with 4 bases in the middle. This CDR3 is CASSAMNTEAFF. CDR3 in DNA: TGTGCCAGCAGCGCCATGAACACTGAAGCTTTCTTT.

This clonotype showed up many times. The gene calls are TRBV2 and TRBJ1-4; tentative D call: TRBD1 (5 bases). Germline CDR1 reads SNHLY; CDR2 reads FYNNEI. The CDR3 totals 13 residues. V was trimmed by 8 bases and J by 8 bases, leaving 15 bases between them. CDR3 sequence: CASGGTSGEKLFF. The CDR3 DNA is TGTGCCAGCGGGGGAACGTCGGGGGAAAAACTGTTTTTT.

This clonotype showed up many times. This rearrangement joins TRBV3-1 to TRBJ1-1; D gene ambiguous. The germline gives CDR1 LGHDT, CDR2 YNNKEL (reference sequence). The CDR3 length is 14 residues. Trimming shortened V by 7 bases and J by 5 bases, and 17 bases separated the two germline ends. This CDR3 reads CASTPQARGTEAFF. DNA of the CDR3: TGTGCCAGCACCCCCCAAGCACGAGGGACTGAAGCTTTCTTT.

The V and J genes are TRBV30 and TRBJ1-1; no clear D gene. Germline CDR1 is GTSNPN and CDR2 is SVGIG (reference sequence). V was clipped by 4 bases and J by 7 bases, with 13 bases between them. CDR3 size: 12 residues. Written as DNA, the CDR3 is TGTGCCTGGATCCTACGGACTGGTGAAGCTTTCTTT. This translates into CAWILRTGEAFF. Using reference TRBV30 and TRBJ1-1 for the parts outside the CDR3, the full variable domain is SQTIHQWPATLVQPVGSPLSLECTVEGTSNPNLYWYRQAAGRGLQLLFYSVGIGQISSEVPQNLSASRPQDRQFILSSKKLLLSDSGFYLCAWILRTGEAFFGQGTRLTVV.

This clonotype occurred many times. The chain is built from TRBV12-3 or TRBV12-4 and TRBJ2-1; 8 bases align to TRBD1. The CDR3 covers 16 residues. V shed 3 bases and J 3 bases; nucleotides not matched to a gene: 7. The CDR3 spells CASSFMWTGNYNEQFF. DNA of the CDR3: TGTGCCAGCAGTTTTATGTGGACAGGGAACTACAATGAGCAGTTCTTC.

This clonotype showed up just a few times. The chain employs TRBV6-2 or TRBV6-3 and TRBJ1-6; unclear D gene. The CDR3 is made up of 12 amino acids. V was shortened by 5 bases and J by 9 bases, with 8 bases between the two germline ends. Germline assignment: CDR1 MNHEY and CDR2 SVGEGT. CDR3 protein: CASSDWGSPLHF. The CDR3 DNA sequence: TGTGCCAGCAGTGATTGGGGTTCACCCCTCCACTTT.

This clonotype was counted many times. This chain joins TRBV7-9 and TRBJ2-1; D is ambiguous. Germline assignment: CDR1 SEHNR and CDR2 FQNEAQ (reference sequence). The CDR3 is 13 amino acids. The germline V and J ends were trimmed by 2 bases and 10 bases, with 12 bases remaining between them. The CDR3 loop reads CASSLSNGWEQFF. CDR3 bases: TGTGCCAGCAGCTTAAGTAATGGATGGGAGCAGTTCTTC.

This clonotype was detected only a few times. This chain connects TRBV19 to TRBJ2-3; either TRBD1 or TRBD2 may supply D (5 bases each). Germline V CDR1 and CDR2: LNHDA, SQIVND (reference sequence). The CDR3 loop spans 14 amino acids. V was clipped by 1 base and J by 4 bases, with 9 bases between them. CDR3 DNA: TGTGCCAGTAGTATAGGGGGGTTCGCAGATACGCAGTATTTT. It codes for CASSIGGFADTQYF.

This clonotype came up many times. This sequence joins TRBV2 and TRBJ2-7; either TRBD1 or TRBD2 may supply D (5 bases each). Trimming stripped 5 bases from V and 3 bases from J, with 8 bases between. This CDR3 contains 12 residues. Germline V CDR1 and CDR2: SNHLY, FYNNEI. CDR3 amino acids: CASSTGLYEQYF. The CDR3 DNA reads as TGTGCCAGCAGTACAGGACTCTACGAGCAGTACTTC.